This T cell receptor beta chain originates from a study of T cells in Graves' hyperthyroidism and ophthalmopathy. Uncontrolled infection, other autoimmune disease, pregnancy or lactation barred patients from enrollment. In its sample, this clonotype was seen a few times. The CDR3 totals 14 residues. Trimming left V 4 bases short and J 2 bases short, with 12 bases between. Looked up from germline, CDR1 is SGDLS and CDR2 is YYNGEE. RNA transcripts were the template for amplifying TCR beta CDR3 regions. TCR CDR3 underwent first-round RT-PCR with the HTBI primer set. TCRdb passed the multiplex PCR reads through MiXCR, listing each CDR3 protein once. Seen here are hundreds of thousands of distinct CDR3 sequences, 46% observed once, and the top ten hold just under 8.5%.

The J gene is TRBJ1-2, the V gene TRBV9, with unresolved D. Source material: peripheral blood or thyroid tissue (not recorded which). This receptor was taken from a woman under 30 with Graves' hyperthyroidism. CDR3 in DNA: TGTGCCAGCAGCCAAAGGGCGTCGAACTATGGCTACACCTTC. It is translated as CASSQRASNYGYTF.